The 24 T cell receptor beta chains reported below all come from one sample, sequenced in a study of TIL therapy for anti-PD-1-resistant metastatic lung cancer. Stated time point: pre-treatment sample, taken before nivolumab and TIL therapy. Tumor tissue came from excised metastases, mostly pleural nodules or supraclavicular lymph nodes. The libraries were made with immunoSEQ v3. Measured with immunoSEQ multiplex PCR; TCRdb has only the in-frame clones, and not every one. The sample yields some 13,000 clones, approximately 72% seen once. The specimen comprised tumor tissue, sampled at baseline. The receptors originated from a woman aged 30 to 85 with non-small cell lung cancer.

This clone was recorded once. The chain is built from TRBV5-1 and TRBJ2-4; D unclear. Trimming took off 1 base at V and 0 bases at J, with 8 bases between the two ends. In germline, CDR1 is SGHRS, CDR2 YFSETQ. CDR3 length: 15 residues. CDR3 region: CASSLPLIAKNIQYF. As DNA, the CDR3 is TGCGCCAGCAGCTTGCCGTTAATAGCCAAAAACATTCAGTACTTC.

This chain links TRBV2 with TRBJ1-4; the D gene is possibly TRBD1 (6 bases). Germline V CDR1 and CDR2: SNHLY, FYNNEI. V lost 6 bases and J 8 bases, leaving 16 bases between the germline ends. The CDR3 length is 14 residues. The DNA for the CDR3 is TGTGCCAGCAGACCACAGGGCCCCACCGAAAAACTGTTTTTT. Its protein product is CASRPQGPTEKLFF.

The CDR3 DNA is TGTGCCAGCAGCTGGTGGGGGGCGAGTGGAAACACCATATATTTT. Translation gives CASSWWGASGNTIYF. This chain links TRBV5-6 with TRBJ1-3; the D gene is possibly TRBD1 (6 bases). The CDR3 runs 15 residues. The germline CDR1 and CDR2 sequences are SGHDT and YYEEEE. V dropped 3 bases and J dropped 3 bases, with 13 bases sitting between them.

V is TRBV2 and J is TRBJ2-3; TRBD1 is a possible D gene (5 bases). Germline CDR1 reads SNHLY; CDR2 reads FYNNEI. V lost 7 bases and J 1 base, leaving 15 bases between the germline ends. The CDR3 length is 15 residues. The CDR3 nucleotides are TGTGCCAGCATCCGGACAACTCTGGGCACAGATACGCAGTATTTT. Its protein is CASIRTTLGTDTQYF.

CDR3 loop: CASSLMGLENEQFF. The CDR3 coding sequence is TGTGCCAGCAGCTTAATGGGACTAGAAAATGAGCAGTTCTTC. This chain connects TRBV7-9 to TRBJ2-1; 8 nucleotides agree with TRBD2. Per germline, CDR1 SEHNR and CDR2 FQNEAQ (reference sequence). With 2 bases clipped from V and 7 bases from J, the junction kept 4 bases outside the gene matches. The CDR3 is made up of 14 amino acids.

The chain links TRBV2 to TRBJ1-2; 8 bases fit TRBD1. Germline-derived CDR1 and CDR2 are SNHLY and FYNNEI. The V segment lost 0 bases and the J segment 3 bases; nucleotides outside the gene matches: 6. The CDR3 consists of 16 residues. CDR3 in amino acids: CASSEAGGQAYYGYTF. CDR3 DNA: TGTGCCAGCAGTGAAGCGGGGGGACAGGCTTACTATGGCTACACCTTC.

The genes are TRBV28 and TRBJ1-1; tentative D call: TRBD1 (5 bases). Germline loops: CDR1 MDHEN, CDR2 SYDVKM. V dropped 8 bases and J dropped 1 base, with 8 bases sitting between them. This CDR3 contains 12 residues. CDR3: CASDGQNTEAFF. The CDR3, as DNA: TGTGCCAGCGACGGACAGAACACTGAAGCTTTCTTT.

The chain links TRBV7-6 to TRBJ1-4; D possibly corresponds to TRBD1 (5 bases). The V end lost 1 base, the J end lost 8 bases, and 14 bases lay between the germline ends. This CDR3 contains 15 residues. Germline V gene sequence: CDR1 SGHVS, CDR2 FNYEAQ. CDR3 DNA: TGTGCCAGCAGCTTAGGGAGGACAATAGAGGAAAAACTGTTTTTT. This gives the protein CASSLGRTIEEKLFF.

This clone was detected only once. The CDR3 reads CASSFGLAENQETQYF. The CDR3 nucleotides are TGTGCCAGCAGCTTCGGGCTAGCGGAGAATCAAGAGACCCAGTACTTC. This chain joins TRBV5-5 and TRBJ2-5, with 7 bases aligning to TRBD2. The germline CDR1 and CDR2 sequences are SGHKS and YYEKEE (reference sequence). The CDR3 consists of 16 residues. J gave up 2 bases and V 2 bases, and 9 bases lay outside the gene matches.

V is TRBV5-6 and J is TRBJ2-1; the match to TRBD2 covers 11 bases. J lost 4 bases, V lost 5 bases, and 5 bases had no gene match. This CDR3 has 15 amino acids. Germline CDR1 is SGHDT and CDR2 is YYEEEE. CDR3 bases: TGTGCCAGCAGATTCGGACTAGCGGGTTACAATGAGCAGTTCTTC. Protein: CASRFGLAGYNEQFF.

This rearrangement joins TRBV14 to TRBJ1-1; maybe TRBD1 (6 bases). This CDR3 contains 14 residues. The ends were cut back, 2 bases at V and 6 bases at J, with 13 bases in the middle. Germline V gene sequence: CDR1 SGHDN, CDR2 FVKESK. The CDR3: CASSQPGGGPEAFF. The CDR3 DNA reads TGTGCCAGCAGCCAACCCGGGGGGGGGCCTGAAGCTTTCTTT.

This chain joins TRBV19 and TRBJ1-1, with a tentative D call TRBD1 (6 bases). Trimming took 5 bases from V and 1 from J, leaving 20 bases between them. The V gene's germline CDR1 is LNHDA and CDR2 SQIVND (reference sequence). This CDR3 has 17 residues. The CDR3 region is CASSAAGASRRNTEAFF. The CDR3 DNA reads TGTGCCAGTAGTGCGGCAGGGGCCTCTAGACGGAACACTGAAGCTTTCTTT.

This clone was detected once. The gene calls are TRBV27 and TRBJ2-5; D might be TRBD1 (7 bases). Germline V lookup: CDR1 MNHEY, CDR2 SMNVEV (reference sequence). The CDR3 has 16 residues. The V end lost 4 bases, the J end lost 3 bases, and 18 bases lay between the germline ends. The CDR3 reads CASSSPGGRGEETQYF. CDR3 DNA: TGTGCCAGCAGTTCGCCTGGGGGCAGGGGGGAAGAGACCCAGTACTTC.

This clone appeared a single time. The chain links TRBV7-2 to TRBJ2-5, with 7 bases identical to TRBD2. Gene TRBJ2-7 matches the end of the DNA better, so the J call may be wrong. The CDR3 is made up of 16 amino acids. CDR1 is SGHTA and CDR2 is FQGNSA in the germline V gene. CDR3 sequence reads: CASSLGGGGPSYEQYF. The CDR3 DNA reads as TGTGCCAGCAGCTTAGGGGGCGGGGGACCCTCCTACGAGCAGTACTTC.

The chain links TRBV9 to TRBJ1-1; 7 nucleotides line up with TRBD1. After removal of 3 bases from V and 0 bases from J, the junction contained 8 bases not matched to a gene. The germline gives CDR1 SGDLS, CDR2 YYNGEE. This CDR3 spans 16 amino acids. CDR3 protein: CASSALGGTVNTEAFF. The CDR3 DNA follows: TGTGCCAGCAGCGCCCTAGGTGGGACAGTGAACACTGAAGCTTTCTTT.

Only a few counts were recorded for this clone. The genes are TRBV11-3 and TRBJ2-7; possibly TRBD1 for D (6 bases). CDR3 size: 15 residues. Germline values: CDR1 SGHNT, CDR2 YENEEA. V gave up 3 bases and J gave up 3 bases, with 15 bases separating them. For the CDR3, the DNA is TGTGCCAGCAGCTTCCACAGGGACCAGAGCTACGAGCAGTACTTC. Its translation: CASSFHRDQSYEQYF.

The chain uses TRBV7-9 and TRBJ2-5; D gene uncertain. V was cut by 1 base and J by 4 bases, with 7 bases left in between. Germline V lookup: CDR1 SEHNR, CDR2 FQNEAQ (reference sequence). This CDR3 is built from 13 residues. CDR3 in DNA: TGTGCCAGCAGCTTAGTGGGTAGAGAGACCCAGTACTTC. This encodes CASSLVGRETQYF.

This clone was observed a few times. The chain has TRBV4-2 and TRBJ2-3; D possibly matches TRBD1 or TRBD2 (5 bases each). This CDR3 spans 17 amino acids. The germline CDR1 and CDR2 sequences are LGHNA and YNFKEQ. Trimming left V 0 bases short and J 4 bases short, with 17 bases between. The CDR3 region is CASSQDRGALVSDTQYF. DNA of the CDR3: TGTGCCAGCAGCCAAGATAGAGGGGCGCTCGTCTCAGATACGCAGTATTTT.

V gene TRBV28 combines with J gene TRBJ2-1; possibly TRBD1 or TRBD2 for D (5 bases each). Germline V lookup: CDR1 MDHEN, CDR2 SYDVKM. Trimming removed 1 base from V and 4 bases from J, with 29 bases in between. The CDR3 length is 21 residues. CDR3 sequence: CASSLSGYSPDSFGAYNEQFF. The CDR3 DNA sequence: TGTGCCAGCAGTTTATCGGGATATTCTCCGGACTCCTTTGGGGCTTACAATGAGCAGTTCTTC.

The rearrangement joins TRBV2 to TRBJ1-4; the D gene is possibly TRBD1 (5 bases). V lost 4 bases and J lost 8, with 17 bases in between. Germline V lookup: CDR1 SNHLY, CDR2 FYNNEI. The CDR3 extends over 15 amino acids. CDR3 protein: CASSGGTLNWEKLFF. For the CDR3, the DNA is TGTGCCAGCAGTGGAGGGACTTTAAATTGGGAAAAACTGTTTTTT. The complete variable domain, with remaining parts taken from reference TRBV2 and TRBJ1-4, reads EPEVTQTPSHQVTQMGQEVILRCVPISNHLYFYWYRQILGQKVEFLVSFYNNEISEKSEIFDDQFSVERPDGSNFTLKIRSTKLEDSAMYFCASSGGTLNWEKLFFGSGTQLSVL.

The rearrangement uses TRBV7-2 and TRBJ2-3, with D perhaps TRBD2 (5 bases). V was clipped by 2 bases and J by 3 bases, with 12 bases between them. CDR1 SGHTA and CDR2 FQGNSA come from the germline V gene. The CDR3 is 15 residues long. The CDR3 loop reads CASSLYMGSTDTQYF. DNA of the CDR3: TGTGCCAGCAGCTTATATATGGGGAGTACAGATACGCAGTATTTT.

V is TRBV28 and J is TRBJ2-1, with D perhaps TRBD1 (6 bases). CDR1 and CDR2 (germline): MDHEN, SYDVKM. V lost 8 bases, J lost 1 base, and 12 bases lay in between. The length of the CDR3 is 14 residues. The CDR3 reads CASGHRASYNEQFF. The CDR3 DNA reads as TGTGCCAGCGGTCACAGGGCTTCCTACAATGAGCAGTTCTTC. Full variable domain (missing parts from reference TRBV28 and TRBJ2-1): DVKVTQSSRYLVKRTGEKVFLECVQDMDHENMFWYRQDPGLGLRLIYFSYDVKMKEKGDIPEGYSVSREKKERFSLILESASTNQTSMYLCASGHRASYNEQFFGPGTRLTVL.

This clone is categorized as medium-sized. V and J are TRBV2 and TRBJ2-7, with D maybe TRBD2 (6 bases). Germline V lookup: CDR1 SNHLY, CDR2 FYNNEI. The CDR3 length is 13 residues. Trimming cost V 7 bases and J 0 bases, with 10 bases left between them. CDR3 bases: TGTGCCAGCATCGGGAGCAGCTCCTACGAGCAGTACTTC. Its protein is CASIGSSSYEQYF. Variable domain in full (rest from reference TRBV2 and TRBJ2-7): EPEVTQTPSHQVTQMGQEVILRCVPISNHLYFYWYRQILGQKVEFLVSFYNNEISEKSEIFDDQFSVERPDGSNFTLKIRSTKLEDSAMYFCASIGSSSYEQYFGPGTRLTVT.

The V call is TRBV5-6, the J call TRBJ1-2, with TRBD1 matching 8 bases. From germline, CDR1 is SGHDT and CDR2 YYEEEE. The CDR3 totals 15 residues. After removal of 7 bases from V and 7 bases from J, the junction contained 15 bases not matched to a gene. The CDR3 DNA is TGTGCCAGCTACATTCAGGGGGCGCGTCATCTTGGCTACACCTTC. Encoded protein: CASYIQGARHLGYTF.